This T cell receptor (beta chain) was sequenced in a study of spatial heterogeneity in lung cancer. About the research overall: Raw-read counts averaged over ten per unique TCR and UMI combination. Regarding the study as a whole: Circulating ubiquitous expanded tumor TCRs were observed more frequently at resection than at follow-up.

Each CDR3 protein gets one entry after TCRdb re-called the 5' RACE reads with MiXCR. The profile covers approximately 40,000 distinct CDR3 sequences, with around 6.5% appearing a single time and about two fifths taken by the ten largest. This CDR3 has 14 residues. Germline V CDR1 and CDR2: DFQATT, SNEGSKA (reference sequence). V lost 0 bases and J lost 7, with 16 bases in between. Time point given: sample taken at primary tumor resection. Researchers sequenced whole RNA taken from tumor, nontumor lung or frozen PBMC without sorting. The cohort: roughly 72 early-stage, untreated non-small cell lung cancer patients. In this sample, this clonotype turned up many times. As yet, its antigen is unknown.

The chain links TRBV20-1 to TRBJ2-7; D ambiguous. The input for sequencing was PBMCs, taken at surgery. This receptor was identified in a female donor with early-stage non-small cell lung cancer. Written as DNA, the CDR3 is TGCAGTGCTAGAGATCCACTCGGGTATCATGAGCAGTACTTC. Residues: CSARDPLGYHEQYF.